Below are 23 T cell receptor beta chains sequenced from a single sample in a study of T cell responses to AZD1222 COVID-19 vaccine. TCRdb keeps only in-frame clones here, not all; method: immunoSEQ multiplex PCR. The sample yields around 90,000 clones, over 75% seen once. The starting material was peripheral blood, obtained on day 0 of AZD1222 vaccination. The receptors shown here come from an adult in good health.

The rearrangement uses TRBV18 and TRBJ2-7; TRBD1 or TRBD2 may be the D gene (6 bases each). Germline loops: CDR1 KGHSH, CDR2 LQKENI. This CDR3 is built from 15 residues. V shed 3 bases and J shed 4 bases, with 16 bases lying between them. CDR3 sequence: CASSPGALGGYEQYF. In DNA form, the CDR3 reads TGTGCCAGCTCACCGGGGGCCTTGGGGGGATACGAGCAGTACTTC.

This clone was picked up a small number of times. The V call is TRBV18, the J call TRBJ2-7; D assignment may be TRBD1 or TRBD2 (5 bases each). V was trimmed by 3 bases and J by 0 bases, leaving 15 bases between them. Germline assignment: CDR1 KGHSH and CDR2 LQKENI. The CDR3 loop spans 16 amino acids. In DNA form, the CDR3 reads TGTGCCAGCTCACCTGGGCGGCAGGGACGCTCCTACGAGCAGTACTTC. Protein product: CASSPGRQGRSYEQYF.

J is TRBJ2-7 and V is TRBV5-1, with a weak D call TRBD2 (5 bases). Germline values: CDR1 SGHRS, CDR2 YFSETQ. The CDR3 has 16 amino acids. Trimming shortened V by 1 base and J by 4 bases, and 18 bases separated the two germline ends. CDR3 DNA: TGCGCCAGCAGCTTGCGGACTCCCTCGTCCCGGTACGAGCAGTACTTC. Residues: CASSLRTPSSRYEQYF.

The genes are TRBV29-1 and TRBJ1-5; unclear D gene. Looked up from germline, CDR1 is SQVTM and CDR2 is ANQGSEA. V lost 4 bases and J lost 2, with 9 bases in between. The CDR3 is 13 amino acids. The CDR3 sequence is CSVGGIGNQPQHF. CDR3 in DNA: TGCAGCGTTGGAGGGATTGGCAATCAGCCCCAGCATTTT.

V gene TRBV7-9 combines with J gene TRBJ2-7, with D tentatively TRBD2 (7 bases). The CDR3 loop spans 15 amino acids. Trimming left V 1 base short and J 3 bases short, with 13 bases between. Germline CDR1 SEHNR, CDR2 FQNEAQ (reference sequence). CDR3 in amino acids: CASSLEGGGNYEQYF. For the CDR3, the DNA is TGTGCCAGCAGCTTAGAGGGAGGGGGTAACTACGAGCAGTACTTC. The full variable domain, its missing parts supplied by reference TRBV7-9 and TRBJ2-7, is DTGVSQNPRHKITKRGQNVTFRCDPISEHNRLYWYRQTLGQGPEFLTYFQNEAQLEKSRLLSDRFSAERPKGSFSTLEIQRTEQGDSAMYLCASSLEGGGNYEQYFGPGTRLTVT.

V usage is TRBV28 and J usage is TRBJ2-3; D possibly corresponds to TRBD1 (5 bases). The CDR3 length is 15 residues. CDR1 and CDR2 (germline): MDHEN, SYDVKM. The V gene lost 6 bases and the J gene lost 5 bases, with 18 bases spanning the gap. CDR3 DNA: TGTGCCAGCAGCTCAAGGGGTAGTTCGGAAGATACGCAGTATTTT. It yields the protein CASSSRGSSEDTQYF.

This clone was observed once. This chain joins TRBV5-5 and TRBJ2-7; TRBD1 is a possible D gene (6 bases). The CDR3 is made up of 14 amino acids. V was shortened by 0 bases and J by 6 bases, with 13 bases between the two germline ends. The germline V gene encodes CDR1 SGHKS and CDR2 YYEKEE (reference sequence). CDR3 loop: CASSLAPGDFEQYF. In DNA, the CDR3 is TGTGCCAGCAGCTTGGCCCCAGGGGATTTCGAGCAGTACTTC.

This chain uses TRBV10-2 with TRBJ1-1; perhaps TRBD1 as D (6 bases). Trimming stripped 0 bases from V and 1 base from J, with 9 bases between. Germline CDR1 reads WSHSY; CDR2 reads SAAADI. The CDR3 sequence is 15 residues long. CDR3 sequence: CASSESGGRNTEAFF. The DNA for the CDR3 is TGCGCCAGCAGTGAGTCGGGGGGCAGGAACACTGAAGCTTTCTTT.

The rearrangement joins TRBV24-1 to TRBJ1-2; D gene ambiguous. Germline V lookup: CDR1 KGHDR, CDR2 SFDVKD. CDR3 length: 12 residues. The V and J ends lost 5 bases and 8 bases respectively, with 11 bases between them. The CDR3 loop is CATSGGSGGYTF. The CDR3 DNA reads as TGTGCCACCAGTGGAGGGTCTGGAGGCTACACCTTC.

There are a few counts of this clone. The V gene is TRBV11-2, the J gene TRBJ2-2; D call uncertain. V was pared by 1 base and J by 2 bases, with 5 bases between. This CDR3 contains 14 residues. Germline V gene lookup returns CDR1 SGHAT and CDR2 FQNNGV. CDR3 amino acids: CASSLGANTGELFF. The CDR3 region has the DNA TGTGCCAGCAGCTTAGGGGCTAACACCGGGGAGCTGTTTTTT.

The CDR3 nucleotides read TGTGCCAGCAGTCGTACAGGGACTAGCGGGGCAGAGACCCAGTACTTC. Protein: CASSRTGTSGAETQYF. V gene TRBV7-3 combines with J gene TRBJ2-5; 13 bases fit TRBD2. V lost 6 bases and J lost 4; bases outside the gene matches: 8. The length of the CDR3 is 16 residues. Germline CDR1 is SGHTA and CDR2 is FQGTGA.

The V call is TRBV7-2, the J call TRBJ2-7; no clear D. Trimming removed 2 bases at V and 6 bases at J, with 11 bases between. CDR3 length: 13 residues. Germline lookup yields CDR1 SGHTA and CDR2 FQGNSA. The CDR3, as DNA: TGTGCCAGCAGCTTAATCAGTTTAAGCGAGCAGTACTTC. Amino acid sequence: CASSLISLSEQYF. Based on the CDR3 plus reference TRBV7-2 and TRBJ2-7, the full variable domain is GAGVSQSPSNKVTEKGKDVELRCDPISGHTALYWYRQSLGQGLEFLIYFQGNSAPDKSGLPSDRFSAERTGGSVSTLTIQRTQQEDSAVYLCASSLISLSEQYFGPGTRLTVT.

This chain joins TRBV6-6 and TRBJ1-1, with D perhaps matching TRBD1 (5 bases). This CDR3 has 15 residues. Germline assignment: CDR1 MNHNY and CDR2 SVGAGI (reference sequence). Trimming cost V 5 bases and J 1 base, with 14 bases left between them. The CDR3 bases are TGTGCCAGCAGTACCGGGGACCGCGGGAACACTGAAGCTTTCTTT. It translates to CASSTGDRGNTEAFF.

J is TRBJ2-7 and V is TRBV18; weak D call: TRBD1 (5 bases). The CDR3 spans 17 residues. Trimming removed 3 bases from V and 7 bases from J, with 25 bases in between. In germline, CDR1 is KGHSH, CDR2 LQKENI. CDR3: CASSPRAGISLRSEQYF. CDR3 nucleotides: TGTGCCAGCTCACCTCGGGCAGGGATATCTCTCCGGAGTGAGCAGTACTTC.

The rearrangement uses TRBV11-2 and TRBJ2-1, with a weak D call TRBD2 (7 bases). CDR1 and CDR2 from the germline V gene are SGHAT and FQNNGV. There are 14 residues in the CDR3. V was cut by 8 bases and J by 6 bases, with 17 bases left in between. The CDR3 DNA follows: TGTGCCAGCCTGCCGGGACGGGGGGCCAATGAGCAGTTCTTC. This encodes CASLPGRGANEQFF.

V is TRBV5-5 and J is TRBJ1-5; D ambiguous. CDR3 size: 14 residues. Germline CDR1 SGHKS, CDR2 YYEKEE (reference sequence). V was trimmed by 3 bases and J by 0 bases, leaving 7 bases between them. The CDR3 nucleotides are TGTGCCAGCAGCTGGAGGGATAGCAATCAGCCCCAGCATTTT. Its translation: CASSWRDSNQPQHF.

The genes are TRBV3-1 (or the pseudogene TRBV3-2) and TRBJ2-2; 7 nucleotides align to TRBD1. The CDR3 consists of 16 residues. Germline V gene lookup returns CDR1 LGHDT and CDR2 YNNKEL (reference sequence). Trimming removed 1 base from V and 4 bases from J; junction bases left unmatched: 6. DNA for the CDR3: TGTGCCAGCAGCCAAGTGACTCCAGGGGGCACCGGGGAGCTGTTTTTT. Protein product: CASSQVTPGGTGELFF.

The chain joins TRBV7-9 to TRBJ1-1; TRBD1 is a possible D gene (5 bases). Germline lookup yields CDR1 SEHNR and CDR2 FQNEAQ (reference sequence). Trimming cost V 5 bases and J 1 base, with 11 bases left between them. The CDR3 spans 14 residues. This chain's CDR3 is CASSTAGRNTEAFF. As DNA, the CDR3 is TGTGCCAGCAGCACAGCAGGGCGGAACACTGAAGCTTTCTTT.

DNA of the CDR3: TGTGCCAGCAGCTATAATGAAAAACTGTTTTTT. The encoded protein is CASSYNEKLFF. This sequence joins TRBV5-4 and TRBJ1-4; unclear D gene. This CDR3 region has 11 residues. Germline-derived CDR1 and CDR2 are SGHNT and YYREEE (reference sequence). Trimming removed 3 bases from V and 4 bases from J, with 1 base in between.

This chain joins TRBV18 and TRBJ2-3; D gene uncertain. This CDR3 has 14 residues. Germline V gives CDR1 KGHSH, CDR2 LQKENI. V lost 2 bases to trimming and J lost 0 bases, with 6 bases between them. The CDR3 nucleotides read TGTGCCAGCTCACCAGGGTTTAGCACAGATACGCAGTATTTT. It yields the protein CASSPGFSTDTQYF.

This clone was recorded once. The chain is built from TRBV21-1 and TRBJ2-7; whether TRBD1, the table's D call, matches the DNA was not checked. TRBV21-1 is reported as a pseudogene. The CDR3 length is 15 residues. The CDR3 region has the DNA TGTGCCAGCAGCAAAATGACAGGGGGCCCCTACGAGCAGTACTTC. It encodes CASSKMTGGPYEQYF.

This clone was seen a single time. The V and J genes are TRBV5-4 and TRBJ2-2; the match to TRBD1 covers 7 bases. This CDR3 spans 15 amino acids. The germline CDR1 and CDR2 sequences are SGHNT and YYREEE (reference sequence). The trim removed 4 bases at V and 4 bases at J, leaving 7 bases unmatched. CDR3 DNA sequence: TGTGCCAGCAGCCCTGACAGGGCATCCACCGGGGAGCTGTTTTTT. Translated: CASSPDRASTGELFF.

This clone was counted a single time. The rearrangement joins TRBV5-1 to TRBJ1-6; D perhaps matches TRBD1 (5 bases). The CDR3 consists of 14 residues. Between the trimmed V and J ends, which lost 4 bases and 3 bases, there was a span of 8 bases. Germline CDR1 reads SGHRS; CDR2 reads YFSETQ. The CDR3 coding sequence is TGCGCCAGCAGCCCACAGGACTATAATTCACCCCTCCACTTT. Translation gives CASSPQDYNSPLHF.